These 9 T cell receptor beta chains came from one sample sequenced in a study of CD8+ T cells in alopecia areata (dated by TCRdb to 2016 to 2019). The library was generated by the immunoSEQ multiplex PCR assay. RNA was extracted from all samples and reverse transcribed into cDNA, which served as template for TCR sequencing. The table was pulled from immuneACCESS by TCRdb, which kept in-frame rearrangements only. Such tables lose some clones; where checked, under half of the loss comes from unresolved V genes, and the rest has no known cause. Within this sample are around 97,000 clones, with roughly 53% of them counted one time only. Of the sample, about 9% falls within the top ten clones. The sample taken for sequencing was CD4+ T cells sorted from blood. The receptors come from a human donor in good health.

The chain employs TRBV29-1 and TRBJ2-5, with TRBD1 as a possible D gene (5 bases). The CDR3 totals 13 residues. CDR1 is SQVTM, CDR2 ANQGSEA, per germline. V was clipped by 5 bases and J by 1 base, with 11 bases between them. Here the CDR3 DNA reads TGCAGCGTTTCTGGGGCGCTCCAAGAGACCCAGTACTTC. This gives the protein CSVSGALQETQYF.

This chain links TRBV28 with TRBJ1-5; 8 bases agree with TRBD1. The CDR3 is 14 amino acids. Germline loops: CDR1 MDHEN, CDR2 SYDVKM. The V and J ends lost 6 bases and 4 bases, in that order; junction bases with no gene match: 5. The CDR3 sequence: CASSRGQANQPQHF. The CDR3 DNA reads TGTGCCAGCAGCCGGGGACAGGCAAATCAGCCCCAGCATTTT.

The genes are TRBV10-3 and TRBJ2-7; TRBD2 matches 10 bases. CDR3 size: 15 residues. Germline V gene lookup returns CDR1 ENHRY and CDR2 SYGVKD. V was clipped by 3 bases and J by 2 bases; unmatched bases: 4. The CDR3 reads CAISDSTSGPYEQYF. The CDR3 DNA reads as TGTGCCATCAGTGATTCGACTAGCGGGCCCTACGAGCAGTACTTC.

The chain employs TRBV30 and TRBJ2-5; 11 positions agree with TRBD1. The CDR3 spans 14 residues. Germline assignment: CDR1 GTSNPN and CDR2 SVGIG (reference sequence). V trimming: 3 bases; J trimming: 4 bases; junction bases outside the gene matches: 4. CDR3 loop: CAWRRTGGRETQYF. In nucleotides, the CDR3 is TGTGCCTGGAGACGGACAGGGGGCAGAGAGACCCAGTACTTC.

This chain uses TRBV7-2 with TRBJ2-3; TRBD2 aligns across 9 bases. Germline V gene data show CDR1 as SGHTA and CDR2 as FQGNSA. V was clipped by 1 base and J by 3 bases; unmatched bases: 14. The CDR3 length is 19 residues. The CDR3 loop reads CASSLVPPGLARRTDTQYF. The CDR3 region has the DNA TGTGCCAGCAGCTTAGTTCCCCCGGGACTAGCCCGGAGGACAGATACGCAGTATTTT.

This clone was observed many times. The chain carries TRBV5-1 and TRBJ2-1; 12 nucleotides line up with TRBD2. Germline trimming cut 2 bases from V and 8 bases from J; bases unmatched to any gene: 14. This CDR3 is built from 18 residues. From germline, CDR1 is SGHRS and CDR2 YFSETQ. CDR3 sequence (DNA): TGCGCCAGCAGCTTATTAGCTAGCGGGGGGGCCGGTCGCGATGAGCAGTTCTTC. Protein product: CASSLLASGGAGRDEQFF.

The rearrangement joins TRBV29-1 to TRBJ1-1, with a weak D call TRBD1 (6 bases). Trimming cost V 6 bases and J 6 bases, with 20 bases left between them. CDR3 length equals 14 residues. Germline V gene lookup returns CDR1 SQVTM and CDR2 ANQGSEA. The CDR3 nucleotides are TGCAGCGTCGGCAGACAGGCCGGAAGGGCTGAAGCTTTCTTT. This sequence encodes CSVGRQAGRAEAFF.

Only a few counts were recorded for this clone. This sequence joins TRBV9 and TRBJ2-5, with D possibly being TRBD2 (6 bases). The CDR3 consists of 15 residues. V shed 4 bases and J shed 0 bases, with 13 bases lying between them. The germline V gene encodes CDR1 SGDLS and CDR2 YYNGEE. CDR3 in amino acids: CASSPAGGYQETQYF. CDR3 coding DNA: TGTGCCAGCAGCCCAGCCGGAGGGTACCAAGAGACCCAGTACTTC.

The chain carries TRBV2 and TRBJ2-1, with 11 nucleotides matching TRBD1. Germline CDR1 reads SNHLY; CDR2 reads FYNNEI. V shed 4 bases, J shed 6 bases, and the junction held 11 bases outside the gene matches. The CDR3 totals 17 residues. CDR3 sequence: CASSVRNGQGAPNEQFF. For the CDR3, the DNA is TGTGCCAGCAGTGTCCGAAACGGACAGGGGGCCCCCAATGAGCAGTTCTTC. Variable domain in full (rest from reference TRBV2 and TRBJ2-1): EPEVTQTPSHQVTQMGQEVILRCVPISNHLYFYWYRQILGQKVEFLVSFYNNEISEKSEIFDDQFSVERPDGSNFTLKIRSTKLEDSAMYFCASSVRNGQGAPNEQFFGPGTRLTVL.